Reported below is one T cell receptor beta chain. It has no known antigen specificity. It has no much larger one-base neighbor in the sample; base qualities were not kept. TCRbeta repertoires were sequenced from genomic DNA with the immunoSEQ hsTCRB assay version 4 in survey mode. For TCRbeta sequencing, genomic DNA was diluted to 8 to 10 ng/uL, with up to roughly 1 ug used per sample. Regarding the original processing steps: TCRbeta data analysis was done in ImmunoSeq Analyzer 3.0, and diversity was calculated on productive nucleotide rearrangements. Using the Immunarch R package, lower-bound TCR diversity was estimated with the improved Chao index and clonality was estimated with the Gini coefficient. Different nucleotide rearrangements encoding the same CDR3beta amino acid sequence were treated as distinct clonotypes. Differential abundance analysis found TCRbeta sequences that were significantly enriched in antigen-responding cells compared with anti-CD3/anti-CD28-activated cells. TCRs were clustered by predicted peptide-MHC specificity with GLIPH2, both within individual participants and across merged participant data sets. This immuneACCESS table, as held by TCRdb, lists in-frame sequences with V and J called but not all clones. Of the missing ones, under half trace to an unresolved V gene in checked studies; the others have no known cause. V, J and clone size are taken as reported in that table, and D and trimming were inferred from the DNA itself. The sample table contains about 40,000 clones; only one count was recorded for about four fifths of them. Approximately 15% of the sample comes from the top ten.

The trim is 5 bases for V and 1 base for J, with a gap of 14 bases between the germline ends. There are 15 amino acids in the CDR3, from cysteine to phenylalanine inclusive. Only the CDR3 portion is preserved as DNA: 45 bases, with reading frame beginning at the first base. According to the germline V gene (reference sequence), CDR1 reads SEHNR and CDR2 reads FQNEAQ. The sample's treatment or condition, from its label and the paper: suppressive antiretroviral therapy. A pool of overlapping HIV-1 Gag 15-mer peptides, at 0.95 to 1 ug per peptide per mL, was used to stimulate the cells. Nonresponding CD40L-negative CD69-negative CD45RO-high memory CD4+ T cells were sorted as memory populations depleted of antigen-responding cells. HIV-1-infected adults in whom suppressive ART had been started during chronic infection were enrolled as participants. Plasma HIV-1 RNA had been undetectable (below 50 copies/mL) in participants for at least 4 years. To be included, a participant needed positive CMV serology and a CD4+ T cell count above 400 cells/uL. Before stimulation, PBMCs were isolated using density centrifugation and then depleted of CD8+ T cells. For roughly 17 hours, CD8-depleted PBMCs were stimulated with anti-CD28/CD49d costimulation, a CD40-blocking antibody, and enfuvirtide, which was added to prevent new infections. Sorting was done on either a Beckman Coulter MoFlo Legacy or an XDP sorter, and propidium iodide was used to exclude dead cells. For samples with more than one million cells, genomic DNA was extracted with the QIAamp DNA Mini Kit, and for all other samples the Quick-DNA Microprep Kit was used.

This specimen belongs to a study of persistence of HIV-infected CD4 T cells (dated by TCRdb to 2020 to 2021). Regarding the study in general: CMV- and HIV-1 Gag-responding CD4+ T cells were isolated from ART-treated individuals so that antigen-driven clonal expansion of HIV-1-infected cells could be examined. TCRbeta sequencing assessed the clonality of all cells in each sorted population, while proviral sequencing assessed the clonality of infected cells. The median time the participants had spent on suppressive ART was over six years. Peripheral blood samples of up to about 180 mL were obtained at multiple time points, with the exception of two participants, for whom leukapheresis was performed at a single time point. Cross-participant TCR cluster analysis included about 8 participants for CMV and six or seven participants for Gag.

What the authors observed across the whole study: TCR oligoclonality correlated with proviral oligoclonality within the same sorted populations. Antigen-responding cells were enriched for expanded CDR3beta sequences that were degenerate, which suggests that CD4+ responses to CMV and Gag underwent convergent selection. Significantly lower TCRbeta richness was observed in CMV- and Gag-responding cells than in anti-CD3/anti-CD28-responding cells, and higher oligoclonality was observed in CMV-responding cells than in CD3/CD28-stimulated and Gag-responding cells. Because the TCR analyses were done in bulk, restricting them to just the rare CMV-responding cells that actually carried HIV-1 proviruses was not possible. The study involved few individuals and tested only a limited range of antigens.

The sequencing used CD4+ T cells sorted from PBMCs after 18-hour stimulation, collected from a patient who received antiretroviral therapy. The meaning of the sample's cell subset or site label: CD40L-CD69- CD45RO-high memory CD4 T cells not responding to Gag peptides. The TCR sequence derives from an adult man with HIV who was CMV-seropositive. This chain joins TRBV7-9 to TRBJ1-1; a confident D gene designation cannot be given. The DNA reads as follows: TGTGCCAGCAGCCCAACTCGGGCTGGGAACACTGAAGCTTTCTTT. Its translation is CASSPTRAGNTEAFF.